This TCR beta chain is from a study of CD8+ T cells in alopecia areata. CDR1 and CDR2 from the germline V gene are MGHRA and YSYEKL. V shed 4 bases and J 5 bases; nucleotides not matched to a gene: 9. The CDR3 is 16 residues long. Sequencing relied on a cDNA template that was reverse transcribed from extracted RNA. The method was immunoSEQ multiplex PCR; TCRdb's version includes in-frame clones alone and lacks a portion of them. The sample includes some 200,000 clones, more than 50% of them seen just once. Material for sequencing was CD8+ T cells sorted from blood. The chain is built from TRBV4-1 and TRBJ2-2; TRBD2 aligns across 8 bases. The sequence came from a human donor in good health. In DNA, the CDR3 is TGCGCCAGCAGCCCAGAACCGGGGGGGGCGACCGGGGAGCTGTTTTTT. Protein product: CASSPEPGGATGELFF.